What follows are 16 T cell receptor beta chains derived from one specimen sequenced in a study of Ad26.COV2.S vaccination and SARS-CoV-2 variants. The protocol was immunoSEQ multiplex PCR, while the TCRdb copy is restricted to in-frame clones and leaves out a portion. Of around 240,000 clones listed, approximately 90% are singletons. Treatment given: roughly 18 received Ad26.COV2.S at low or high dose, single or two shots; 5 received placebo; per-sample allocation not given. Sampling happened 63 days after the first vaccine or placebo injection. This material consisted of peripheral blood, taken in a trial of Ad26.COV2.S vaccine versus placebo. The source is a person between 18 and 65 years old who received the Ad26.COV2.S COVID-19 vaccine or a placebo.

This chain links TRBV6-5 with TRBJ1-5, with D hard to call. V dropped 11 bases and J dropped 4 bases, with 15 bases sitting between them. CDR3 length: 13 amino acids. From germline, CDR1 is MNHEY and CDR2 SVGAGI. The CDR3 reads CAARPGLNQPQHF. The DNA of the CDR3 is TGTGCCGCCCGCCCAGGTTTGAATCAGCCCCAGCATTTT.

The chain employs TRBV14 and TRBJ1-2; D unclear. The CDR3 length is 13 residues. The germline CDR1 and CDR2 sequences are SGHDN and FVKESK. The V end was cut by 0 bases, the J end by 6 bases, with 8 bases between. The CDR3 is CASSQDYSHGYTF. The CDR3 nucleotides are TGTGCCAGCAGCCAAGATTACAGCCATGGCTACACCTTC.

This chain uses TRBV28 with TRBJ2-7, with a weak D call TRBD1 (6 bases). Deletions cut 4 bases from V and 6 bases from J, with 13 bases between. The CDR3 runs 13 residues. The germline gives CDR1 MDHEN, CDR2 SYDVKM. In DNA, the CDR3 is TGTGCCAGCAGTTCTGCTACAGGGACCGAGCAGTACTTC. Its protein product is CASSSATGTEQYF.

The chain has TRBV5-1 and TRBJ2-7, with TRBD2 matching over 13 bases. J gave up 9 bases and V 0 bases, and 3 bases lay outside the gene matches. The germline gives CDR1 SGHRS, CDR2 YFSETQ. This CDR3 comprises 14 residues. CDR3 DNA sequence: TGCGCCAGCAGCTTGGGGACTAGCGGGAGTATGCAGTACTTC. It encodes CASSLGTSGSMQYF.

The genes are TRBV5-1 and TRBJ1-1; 8 bases line up with TRBD1. The CDR3 has 14 amino acids. The germline gives CDR1 SGHRS, CDR2 YFSETQ. Germline trimming cut 3 bases from V and 0 bases from J; bases unmatched to any gene: 1. For the CDR3, the DNA is TGCGCCAGCAGCTGGACAGGGATGAACACTGAAGCTTTCTTT. As protein: CASSWTGMNTEAFF.

This chain uses TRBV19 with TRBJ2-1; 10 bases match TRBD1. CDR3 length: 16 amino acids. Germline CDR1 and CDR2: LNHDA and SQIVND (reference sequence). The V gene end was trimmed by 2 bases and the J gene end by 7 bases; junction bases not matched to a gene: 8. CDR3 amino acids: CASSIFKTGGLNEQFF. Here the CDR3 DNA reads TGTGCCAGTAGTATATTTAAGACAGGGGGCCTTAATGAGCAGTTCTTC. Full variable domain (outside the CDR3, taken from reference TRBV19 and TRBJ2-1): DGGITQSPKYLFRKEGQNVTLSCEQNLNHDAMYWYRQDPGQGLRLIYYSQIVNDFQKGDIAEGYSVSREKKESFPLTVTSAQKNPTAFYLCASSIFKTGGLNEQFFGPGTRLTVL.

This clone occurred once. The chain recombines TRBV27 with TRBJ2-7; possibly TRBD2 for D (7 bases). Germline V gives CDR1 MNHEY, CDR2 SMNVEV (reference sequence). The CDR3 sequence is 15 residues long. The V end lost 5 bases, the J end lost 2 bases, and 16 bases lay between the germline ends. CDR3 region: CASSAGAVYTYEQYF. CDR3 DNA sequence: TGTGCCAGCAGTGCGGGGGCGGTCTACACCTACGAGCAGTACTTC.

V and J are TRBV6-4 and TRBJ2-1; possibly TRBD2 for D (5 bases). This CDR3 is 14 amino acids long. Trimming left V 0 bases short and J 10 bases short, with 13 bases between. CDR1 and CDR2 (germline): MRHNA, SNTAGT. The CDR3 spells CASSDSISAGEQFF. CDR3 in DNA: TGTGCCAGCAGTGACTCTATTTCGGCGGGCGAGCAGTTCTTC.

The chain uses TRBV19 and TRBJ1-5; D ambiguous. CDR1 LNHDA and CDR2 SQIVND come from the germline V gene (reference sequence). The V gene lost 2 bases and the J gene lost 0 bases, with 8 bases spanning the gap. The CDR3 is made up of 15 amino acids. The DNA for the CDR3 is TGTGCCAGTAGTATAAACAGTAATAGCAATCAGCCCCAGCATTTT. Amino acid sequence: CASSINSNSNQPQHF.

V usage is TRBV7-9 and J usage is TRBJ2-5, with D hard to call. Germline-derived CDR1 and CDR2 are SEHNR and FQNEAQ (reference sequence). V was pared by 1 base and J by 3 bases, with 6 bases between. The CDR3 loop spans 13 amino acids. The DNA for the CDR3 is TGTGCCAGCAGCTTAGGCTCAGAAGAGACCCAGTACTTC. Its translation is CASSLGSEETQYF.

The rearrangement links TRBV28 to TRBJ1-1; D is possibly TRBD1 (5 bases). V was trimmed by 4 bases and J by 3 bases, leaving 6 bases between them. Per germline, CDR1 MDHEN and CDR2 SYDVKM. This CDR3 is 12 amino acids long. CDR3 DNA: TGTGCCAGCAGTTCCAGGGACACTGAAGCTTTCTTT. Protein product: CASSSRDTEAFF.

This clone has just a few counts. This chain connects TRBV28 to TRBJ2-3; a possible D gene is TRBD1 (6 bases). V was trimmed by 6 bases and J by 1 base, leaving 14 bases between them. CDR1 and CDR2 from the germline V gene are MDHEN and SYDVKM. CDR3 length: 15 residues. CDR3 nucleotides: TGTGCCAGCAGGCTGGGGGCCCTAGGCACAGATACGCAGTATTTT. It translates to CASRLGALGTDTQYF.

J is TRBJ2-7 and V is TRBV7-9; TRBD2 matches at 9 bases. The J segment lost 2 bases and the V segment lost 5 bases, leaving 10 bases of the junction unmatched. The CDR3 length is 16 residues. The germline gives CDR1 SEHNR, CDR2 FQNEAQ (reference sequence). CDR3 protein: CASSLYLAGLAYEQYF. As DNA, the CDR3 is TGTGCCAGCAGCCTATACCTAGCGGGGCTTGCCTACGAGCAGTACTTC.

The chain uses TRBV4-1 and TRBJ2-3; TRBD1 matches 7 bases. Germline CDR1 MGHRA, CDR2 YSYEKL. The CDR3 covers 16 residues. J was trimmed by 3 bases and V by 1 base; bases with no gene match: 7. The CDR3 is CASSQVTGTRTDTQYF. CDR3 in DNA: TGCGCCAGCAGCCAAGTGACAGGGACGCGGACAGATACGCAGTATTTT.

The V call is TRBV5-5, the J call TRBJ1-2; D ambiguous. Trimming pared 4 bases from V and 0 bases from J, leaving 19 bases between. The CDR3 totals 17 residues. Germline values: CDR1 SGHKS, CDR2 YYEKEE (reference sequence). Written as DNA, the CDR3 is TGTGCCAGCAGCCAGCTTATCTCAGGTTTATCTAACTATGGCTACACCTTC. It encodes CASSQLISGLSNYGYTF.

This sequence joins TRBV28 and TRBJ1-2; 7 bases line up with TRBD1. Per the germline V gene, CDR1 is MDHEN and CDR2 is SYDVKM. The CDR3 runs to 13 residues. The J segment lost 3 bases and the V segment lost 6 bases, leaving 4 bases of the junction unmatched. CDR3 loop: CASRPDRDYGYTF. CDR3 in DNA: TGTGCCAGCAGGCCCGACAGGGACTATGGCTACACCTTC.